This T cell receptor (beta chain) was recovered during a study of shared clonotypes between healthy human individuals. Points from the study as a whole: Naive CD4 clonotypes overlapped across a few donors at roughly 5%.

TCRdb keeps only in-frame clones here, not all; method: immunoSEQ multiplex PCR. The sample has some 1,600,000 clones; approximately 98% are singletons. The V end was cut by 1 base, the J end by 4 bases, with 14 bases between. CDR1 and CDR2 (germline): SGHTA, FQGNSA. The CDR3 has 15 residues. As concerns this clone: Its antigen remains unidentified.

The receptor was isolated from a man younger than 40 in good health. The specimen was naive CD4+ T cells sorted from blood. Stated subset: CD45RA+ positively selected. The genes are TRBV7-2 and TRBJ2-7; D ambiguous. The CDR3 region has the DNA TGTGCCAGCAGCTTAGACGGCAACCTAGGTTACGAGCAGTACTTC. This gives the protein CASSLDGNLGYEQYF.